These 2 T cell receptor beta chains share one sample of origin, sequenced in a study of CD8 T cells in ankylosing spondylitis. MiXCR, run by TCRdb on the 5' RACE reads, gives a single entry per CDR3 protein. The top ten clones hold around 3.2% of a sample with 290,000 or so distinct CDR3 sequences, around 20% of them seen once. What was sequenced was blood, either unsorted or a sorted T cell fraction (not recorded which). The receptors stem from a female donor with ankylosing spondylitis or in good health (not recorded which).

This clonotype was detected a few times. This sequence joins TRBV9 and TRBJ2-7; TRBD2 might be the D (7 bases). Germline V gives CDR1 SGDLS, CDR2 YYNGEE. The CDR3 has 14 amino acids. Between the trimmed V and J ends, which lost 6 bases and 5 bases, there was a span of 18 bases. CDR3 in amino acids: CASKGGDFGNEQYF. The CDR3 coding sequence is TGTGCCAGCAAAGGGGGGGATTTCGGCAACGAGCAGTACTTC. The complete variable domain, with remaining parts taken from reference TRBV9 and TRBJ2-7, reads DSGVTQTPKHLITATGQRVTLRCSPRSGDLSVYWYQQSLDQGLQFLIQYYNGEERAKGNILERFSAQQFPDLHSELNLSSLELGDSALYFCASKGGDFGNEQYFGPGTRLTVT.

This clonotype was found a few times. CDR3 amino acids: CASSDPRTANTGELFF. In DNA, the CDR3 is TGTGCCAGCAGTGACCCTCGGACAGCCAACACCGGGGAGCTGTTTTTT. This rearrangement joins TRBV12-3 or TRBV12-4 to TRBJ2-2; D is possibly TRBD1 (6 bases). The CDR3 covers 16 residues. V was shortened by 5 bases and J by 2 bases, with 15 bases between the two germline ends.